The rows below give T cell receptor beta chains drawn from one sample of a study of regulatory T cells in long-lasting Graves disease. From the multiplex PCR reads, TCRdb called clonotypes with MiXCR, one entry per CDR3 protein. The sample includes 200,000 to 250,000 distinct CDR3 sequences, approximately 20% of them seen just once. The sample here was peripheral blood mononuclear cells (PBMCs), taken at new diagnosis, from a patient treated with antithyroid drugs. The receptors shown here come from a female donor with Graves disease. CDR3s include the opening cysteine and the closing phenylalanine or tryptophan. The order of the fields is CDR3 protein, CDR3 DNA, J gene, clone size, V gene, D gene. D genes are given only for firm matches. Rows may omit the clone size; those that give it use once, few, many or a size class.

CDR3aa: CATDTDTQYF
CDR3nt: TGTGCCACCGACACAGATACGCAGTATTTT
j_gene: TRBJ2-3
abundance: NA
v_gene: TRBV6-1
d_gene: NA

CDR3aa: CAISESGAQETQYF
CDR3nt: TGTGCCATCAGTGAGTCGGGGGCCCAAGAGACCCAGTACTTC
j_gene: TRBJ2-5
abundance: many
v_gene: TRBV10-3
d_gene: NA

CDR3aa: CASSPGVAGAYNEQFF
CDR3nt: TGTGCCAGCAGCCCGGGGGTAGCGGGAGCCTACAATGAGCAGTTCTTC
j_gene: TRBJ2-1
abundance: NA
v_gene: TRBV7-3
d_gene: TRBD2

CDR3aa: CASNWDFGQPQHF
CDR3nt: TGTGCCAGCAACTGGGACTTTGGTCAGCCCCAGCATTTT
j_gene: TRBJ1-5
abundance: many
v_gene: TRBV2
d_gene: NA

CDR3aa: CASSLVVGGTNGKLFF
CDR3nt: TGTGCCAGCAGCCTGGTGGTCGGGGGTACTAATGGAAAACTGTTTTTT
j_gene: TRBJ1-4
abundance: NA
v_gene: TRBV7-9
d_gene: NA

CDR3aa: CASSPPSRGYYNEQFF
CDR3nt: TGTGCCAGCTCACCGCCCAGCAGGGGTTATTACAATGAGCAGTTCTTC
j_gene: TRBJ2-1
abundance: many
v_gene: TRBV18
d_gene: NA

CDR3aa: CASRTGTENTEAFF
CDR3nt: TGTGCCAGCAGAACCGGGACGGAGAACACTGAAGCTTTCTTT
j_gene: TRBJ1-1
abundance: many
v_gene: TRBV6-1
d_gene: NA

CDR3aa: CASSSSGTRSYNEQFF
CDR3nt: TGCGCCAGCAGCTCTTCCGGGACCCGCTCCTACAATGAGCAGTTCTTC
j_gene: TRBJ2-1
abundance: NA
v_gene: TRBV11-2
d_gene: NA

CDR3aa: CASSIERGQRNTEAFF
CDR3nt: TGTGCCAGTAGTATAGAAAGGGGACAGAGGAACACTGAAGCTTTCTTT
j_gene: TRBJ1-1
abundance: many
v_gene: TRBV19
d_gene: TRBD1

CDR3aa: CASSLGIRDEQFF
CDR3nt: TGTGCCAGCAGCTTAGGGATTCGCGATGAGCAGTTCTTC
j_gene: TRBJ2-1
abundance: many
v_gene: TRBV7-2
d_gene: NA

CDR3aa: CASSLGGQGSYNEQFF
CDR3nt: TGTGCCAGCAGCTTAGGTGGACAGGGTAGCTACAATGAGCAGTTCTTC
j_gene: TRBJ2-1
abundance: many
v_gene: TRBV11-3
d_gene: TRBD1

CDR3aa: CASSLGAVGEAFF
CDR3nt: TGCGCCAGCAGCTTGGGGGCGGTGGGTGAAGCTTTCTTT
j_gene: TRBJ1-1
abundance: many
v_gene: TRBV5-1
d_gene: NA

CDR3aa: CASSLPGQINEQYF
CDR3nt: TGTGCCAGCAGTTTACCGGGCCAAATCAACGAGCAGTACTTC
j_gene: TRBJ2-7
abundance: many
v_gene: TRBV12-3/TRBV12-4
d_gene: NA

CDR3aa: CASSPDRGPTEAFF
CDR3nt: TGCGCCAGCAGCCCGGACAGGGGGCCAACTGAAGCTTTCTTT
j_gene: TRBJ1-1
abundance: many
v_gene: TRBV5-1
d_gene: TRBD1

CDR3aa: CASSLGLAGGSSYEQYF
CDR3nt: TGCGCCAGCAGCCTCGGACTAGCGGGAGGTAGCTCCTACGAGCAGTACTTC
j_gene: TRBJ2-7
abundance: many
v_gene: TRBV5-1
d_gene: TRBD2

CDR3aa: CASSLLNQGEKLFF
CDR3nt: TGTGCCAGCAGCTTGCTCAACCAGGGGGAAAAACTGTTTTTT
j_gene: TRBJ1-4
abundance: many
v_gene: TRBV5-5
d_gene: NA

CDR3aa: CASSLGETSGEQETQYF
CDR3nt: TGTGCCAGCAGCTTAGGAGAGACTAGCGGGGAACAAGAGACCCAGTACTTC
j_gene: TRBJ2-5
abundance: many
v_gene: TRBV7-2
d_gene: TRBD2

CDR3aa: CASSLLGQGAGNQPQHF
CDR3nt: TGTGCCAGCAGTTTATTGGGACAGGGGGCCGGCAATCAGCCCCAGCATTTT
j_gene: TRBJ1-5
abundance: many
v_gene: TRBV28
d_gene: TRBD1

CDR3aa: CASSGVTVNYGYTF
CDR3nt: TGTGCCAGCAGCGGGGTGACGGTGAACTATGGCTACACCTTC
j_gene: TRBJ1-2
abundance: many
v_gene: TRBV9
d_gene: NA

CDR3aa: CASSPLGQLSSGYTF
CDR3nt: TGTGCCAGCTCACCACTGGGACAGTTATCGTCTGGCTACACCTTC
j_gene: TRBJ1-2
abundance: many
v_gene: TRBV18
d_gene: TRBD1

CDR3aa: CASSRGQGAFNEQFF
CDR3nt: TGTGCCAGCTCCCGAGGACAGGGGGCATTCAATGAGCAGTTCTTC
j_gene: TRBJ2-1
abundance: NA
v_gene: TRBV18
d_gene: TRBD1

CDR3aa: CASSVRQVPTANYGYTF
CDR3nt: TGTGCCAGCAGCGTAAGGCAAGTCCCGACCGCAAACTATGGCTACACCTTC
j_gene: TRBJ1-2
abundance: many
v_gene: TRBV9
d_gene: NA